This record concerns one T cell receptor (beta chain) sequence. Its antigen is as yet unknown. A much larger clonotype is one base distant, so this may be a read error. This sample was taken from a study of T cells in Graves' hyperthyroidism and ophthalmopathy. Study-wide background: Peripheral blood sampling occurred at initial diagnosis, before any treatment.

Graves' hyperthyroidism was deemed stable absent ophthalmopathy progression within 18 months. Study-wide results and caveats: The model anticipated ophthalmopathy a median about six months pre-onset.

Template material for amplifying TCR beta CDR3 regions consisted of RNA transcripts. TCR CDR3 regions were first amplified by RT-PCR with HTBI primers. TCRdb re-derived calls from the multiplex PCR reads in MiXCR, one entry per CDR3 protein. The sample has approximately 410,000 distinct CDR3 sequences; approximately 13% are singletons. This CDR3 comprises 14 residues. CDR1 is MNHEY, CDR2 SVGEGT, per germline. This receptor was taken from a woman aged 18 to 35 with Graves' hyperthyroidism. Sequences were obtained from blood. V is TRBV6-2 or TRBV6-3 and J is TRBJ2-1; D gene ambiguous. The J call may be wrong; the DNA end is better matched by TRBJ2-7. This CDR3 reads CASAPAPSYNEQYF. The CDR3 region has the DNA TGTGCCAGTGCGCCAGCCCCATCCTACAATGAGCAGTACTTC.